This T cell receptor (beta chain) was sequenced in a study of T cells expressing NK-cell markers. Overall study findings and caveats: Of the CD8+ T cell pool in six donors, roughly 1.0-7.0% was accounted for by dominant NKG2C+ clonotypes. These same clonotypes (in four donors) also led the CD3+CD56-NKG2C+ fraction.

The CDR3 totals 16 residues. Germline lookup yields CDR1 MNHEY and CDR2 SMNVEV (reference sequence). In the case of this clonotype: The antigen remains unidentified.

TCRdb reprocessed the 5' RACE reads, keeping one entry per CDR3 protein, no DNA. Its clone listing holds about 160,000 distinct CDR3 sequences. This TCR derives from a man aged 18-69 years in good health. What was sequenced was blood T cells: a sorted CD56 or NKG2C T cell subset, CD4+ or CD8+ T cells, or bulk PBMC T cells (not recorded which). The chain has TRBV27 and TRBJ2-7; TCRdb picks TRBD1, but there is no DNA to check that call. CDR3 sequence: CASRSLTLGQGGEQYF.